This T cell receptor (beta chain) was profiled in a study of Ad26.COV2.S vaccination and SARS-CoV-2 variants. Looked up from germline, CDR1 is SQVTM and CDR2 is ANQGSEA. This CDR3 contains 15 residues. J gave up 8 bases and V 6 bases, and 13 bases lay outside the gene matches. Assay used: immunoSEQ multiplex PCR; TCRdb lists only in-frame clones, some missing. The sample consists of about 680,000 clones, 80% to 90% of them appearing once. Treatment meaning: over 15 received Ad26.COV2.S at low or high dose, single or two shots; roughly five received placebo; per-sample allocation not given. Material that was analyzed had been drawn on day 63 after the first vaccine or placebo injection.

V and J are TRBV29-1 and TRBJ2-1; 10 bases align to TRBD2. Sequencing used peripheral blood, obtained in a trial of Ad26.COV2.S vaccine versus placebo. This receptor was identified in a person between 18 and 60 years old who received the Ad26.COV2.S COVID-19 vaccine or a placebo. The CDR3 DNA sequence: TGCAGCGTGAGGGGGGCTAGCGGGAGTGTTGATGAGCAGTTCTTC. Translating gives CSVRGASGSVDEQFF.